The sequence of this T cell receptor (beta chain) was determined in a study of shared clonotypes between healthy human individuals. Overall study: The study used three CD4 naive, three CD4 memory, two CD8 naive and one CD8 memory plate per donor. Regarding the study as a whole: Non-shared clonotypes displayed generation probabilities falling below those of clonotypes present in all four donors.

As regards this clone: The antigen is not known.

Positive CCR7 selection of CD45RO-negative cells yielded the naive CD8 cells, and terminally differentiated effector memory CD45RA+ cells were excluded. This CDR3 comprises 16 residues. From germline, CDR1 is MNHNS and CDR2 SASEGT. Between the trimmed V and J ends, which lost 3 bases and 0 bases, there was a span of 12 bases. The authors ran the assay at deep level. Sorted-subset replicate PCRs used 200 ng DNA, approximately 33,000 T cell genomes. Assay: immunoSEQ multiplex PCR; the TCRdb copy retains only in-frame clones and omits some. The table records around 640,000 clones, about 96% of them present only once.

The rearrangement links TRBV6-1 to TRBJ2-4; D is undetermined. The sequenced sample consisted of naive CD8+ T cells sorted from blood. The clonotype originates from a woman aged 25 to 45 in good health. CDR3 region: CASSDVRLLAKNIQYF. CDR3 sequence (DNA): TGTGCCAGCAGTGATGTACGACTCTTAGCCAAAAACATTCAGTACTTC.